This T cell receptor beta chain was found in a study of control samples from healthy donors and cancer patients. The data were produced by immunoSEQ multiplex PCR, yet TCRdb's version contains in-frame clones alone and is incomplete. The sample includes 130,000 or so clones, approximately 91% of them seen just once. From germline, CDR1 is LGHDT and CDR2 YNNKEL (reference sequence). This CDR3 has 15 amino acids. Trimming stripped 4 bases from V and 2 bases from J, with 15 bases between. Specimen: blood. The V gene is TRBV3-1 (or the pseudogene TRBV3-2), the J gene TRBJ2-7, with a weak D call TRBD1 (6 bases). The TCR comes from a man aged 45-65 years in good health. CDR3 sequence (DNA): TGTGCCAGCAGCCCGGCCGGGACAACCACCTACGAGCAGTACTTC. The encoded protein is CASSPAGTTTYEQYF.